This T cell receptor beta chain appears in the sequencing data of a study of low-dose radiotherapy and immunotherapy resistance in tumors. Many counts were recorded for this clonotype. TCR amplification involved 20 PCR cycles with a constant-region primer and V-primer adapter. TCRdb processed the reads anew with MiXCR; each CDR3 protein has one entry. The sample lists about 46,000 distinct CDR3 sequences; about an eighth were seen once. Germline CDR1 reads LGHNA; CDR2 reads YNFKEQ. The length of the CDR3 is 15 residues. Trimming took off 0 bases at V and 6 bases at J, with 14 bases between the two ends. Time point: before trial treatment.

Specimen: PBMCs, collected before treatment. This TCR derives from a female donor with ovarian cancer. The genes are TRBV4-2 and TRBJ2-5; D not certain. CDR3 sequence (DNA): TGTGCCAGCAGCCAAGACGCTAGGTCGGAAAAGACCCAGTACTTC. Encoded protein: CASSQDARSEKTQYF.